The 3 T cell receptor beta chains reported below all come from one sample, sequenced in a study of naive CD8 T cells in extremely preterm neonates. General study points: Compared with older groups, preterm CDR3s were shorter, with fewer N additions and less trimming.

Extremely preterm deliveries at roughly 23-27 weeks of gestation provided the preterm samples. Antigens for these TCRs are unknown. TCRdb's table, derived via immunoSEQ multiplex PCR, lists solely in-frame clones and lacks some. In the table there are about 5,000 clones, about 96% of which are singletons. The specimen was naive CD8+ T cells from cord blood. Every receptor here comes from a boy who was born preterm.

V gene TRBV11-3 combines with J gene TRBJ2-7; 7 bases are a match to TRBD2. J gave up 5 bases and V 5 bases, and 0 bases lay outside the gene matches. CDR1 is SGHNT, CDR2 YENEEA, per germline. The length of the CDR3 is 11 residues. This CDR3 is CASSRGDEQYF. CDR3 DNA: TGTGCCAGCAGCCGGGGGGACGAGCAGTACTTC. The full variable domain, its missing parts supplied by reference TRBV11-3 and TRBJ2-7, is EAGVVQSPRYKIIEKKQPVAFWCNPISGHNTLYWYLQNLGQGPELLIRYENEEAVDDSQLPKDRFSAERLKGVDSTLKIQPAELGDSAVYLCASSRGDEQYFGPGTRLTVT.

The rearrangement joins TRBV6-5 to TRBJ1-4, with D tentatively TRBD1 (5 bases). CDR1 is MNHEY and CDR2 is SVGAGI in the germline V gene. The CDR3 has 12 residues. V lost 2 bases, J lost 7 bases, and 5 bases lay in between. In nucleotides, the CDR3 is TGTGCCAGCAGTTACGGGGGTGAAAAACTGTTTTTT. As protein: CASSYGGEKLFF.

J is TRBJ2-7 and V is TRBV5-5; 12 positions agree with TRBD2. The germline CDR1 and CDR2 sequences are SGHKS and YYEKEE (reference sequence). The CDR3 is 15 residues long. Trimming cost V 1 base and J 4 bases; bases outside gene matches: 3. The CDR3 reads CASSLITSGRYEQYF. CDR3 sequence (DNA): TGTGCCAGCAGCTTGATCACTAGCGGGAGGTACGAGCAGTACTTC.